A single sample gave rise to the 28 T cell receptor beta chains below, sequenced in a study of Tregs in tolerant kidney transplant recipients. Data came from immunoSEQ multiplex PCR; TCRdb stores just in-frame clones and leaves some out. The sample lists under 95,000 clones; 85% to 95% were seen once. The specimen was Tregs from blood, collected before the transplant. These receptors came from a human donor who received a combined kidney and bone marrow transplant.

V gene TRBV5-1 combines with J gene TRBJ2-1, with D possibly matching TRBD1 (6 bases). The CDR3 consists of 14 residues. V lost 4 bases to trimming and J lost 1 base, with 9 bases between them. Per the germline V gene, CDR1 is SGHRS and CDR2 is YFSETQ. As DNA, the CDR3 is TGCGCCAGCAGCGGGCAGGGGTCCTACAATGAGCAGTTCTTC. This translates into CASSGQGSYNEQFF.

This clone is a singleton in its sample. The chain has TRBV29-1 and TRBJ2-3, with D possibly TRBD1 on 5 matching bases. The CDR3 has 13 amino acids. V lost 2 bases and J 8 bases, leaving 14 bases between the germline ends. Germline V gene data show CDR1 as SQVTM and CDR2 as ANQGSEA. In nucleotides, the CDR3 is TGCAGCGTTGAAACCAGGGCCAGTGGTACGCAGTATTTT. It translates to CSVETRASGTQYF.

The count of this clone is one. V gene TRBV15 combines with J gene TRBJ2-5, with D maybe TRBD1 (6 bases). The CDR3 is 13 amino acids. V gave up 3 bases and J gave up 5 bases, with 10 bases separating them. Germline assignment: CDR1 LNHNV and CDR2 YYDKDF (reference sequence). The chain's CDR3 is CATSSGDRETQYF. For the CDR3, the DNA is TGTGCCACCAGCAGTGGAGACAGGGAGACCCAGTACTTC.

V and J are TRBV7-6 and TRBJ2-2, with 7 nucleotides matching TRBD2. Germline CDR1 SGHVS, CDR2 FNYEAQ. This CDR3 has 16 residues. Germline trimming cut 0 bases from V and 6 bases from J; bases unmatched to any gene: 7. The CDR3 DNA reads as TGTGCCAGCAGCTTAGCTGATGCGGGAGTGGCCGGGGAGCTGTTTTTT. The encoded protein is CASSLADAGVAGELFF. Variable domain in full (rest from reference TRBV7-6 and TRBJ2-2): GAGVSQSPRYKVTKRGQDVALRCDPISGHVSLYWYRQALGQGPEFLTYFNYEAQQDKSGLPNDRFSAERPEGSISTLTIQRTEQRDSAMYRCASSLADAGVAGELFFGEGSRLTVL.

This chain uses TRBV28 with TRBJ2-7, with D perhaps given as TRBD1 or TRBD2 (5 bases each). Germline V gene lookup returns CDR1 MDHEN and CDR2 SYDVKM. The CDR3 has 14 amino acids. V lost 2 bases and J 2 bases, leaving 10 bases between the germline ends. The CDR3 region has the DNA TGTGCCAGCAGTTTACTGGGGACCACCTACGAGCAGTACTTC. This sequence encodes CASSLLGTTYEQYF.

The rearrangement uses TRBV5-1 and TRBJ2-1, with unresolved D. With 1 base removed from V and 4 bases from J, the gap between germline ends came to 6 bases. The CDR3 covers 13 residues. CDR1 is SGHRS, CDR2 YFSETQ, per germline. The CDR3 nucleotides are TGCGCCAGCAGCTTGTCAGTTTACAATGAGCAGTTCTTC. This translates into CASSLSVYNEQFF.

The V gene is TRBV27, the J gene TRBJ2-7; TRBD2 is a possible D gene (6 bases). The CDR3 has 14 residues. The germline V gene encodes CDR1 MNHEY and CDR2 SMNVEV (reference sequence). Between the trimmed V and J ends, which lost 7 bases and 5 bases, there was a span of 18 bases. CDR3 DNA: TGTGCCAGCACCAACAATGCGGGGACCGACGAGCAGTACTTC. This gives the protein CASTNNAGTDEQYF.

The J gene is TRBJ2-1, the V gene TRBV7-3, with TRBD1 matching over 12 bases. The CDR3 covers 15 residues. The V segment lost 4 bases and the J segment 7 bases; nucleotides outside the gene matches: 5. Germline V gene data show CDR1 as SGHTA and CDR2 as FQGTGA. DNA for the CDR3: TGTGCCAGCAGCTCCAGGGGACAGGGGGCTAATGAGCAGTTCTTC. This encodes CASSSRGQGANEQFF.

The chain is built from TRBV2 and TRBJ2-1; D might be TRBD2 (6 bases). V was shortened by 2 bases and J by 9 bases, with 17 bases between the two germline ends. Germline V lookup: CDR1 SNHLY, CDR2 FYNNEI. The CDR3 totals 15 residues. The CDR3 region has the DNA TGTGCCAGCAGTGAAATTCGGGAGTTGGGTGTTGAGCAGTTCTTC. Translating it yields CASSEIRELGVEQFF.

This sequence joins TRBV19 and TRBJ2-3; maybe TRBD2 (5 bases). The CDR3 runs to 14 residues. V lost 3 bases, J lost 1 base, and 8 bases lay in between. From germline, CDR1 is LNHDA and CDR2 SQIVND (reference sequence). In DNA form, the CDR3 reads TGTGCCAGTAGTATTCGAGGGCGCACAGATACGCAGTATTTT. Translated: CASSIRGRTDTQYF.

The chain links TRBV5-1 to TRBJ2-3; TRBD1 agrees at 9 bases. Germline CDR1 is SGHRS and CDR2 is YFSETQ. After removal of 0 bases from V and 2 bases from J, the junction contained 1 base not matched to a gene. The CDR3 has 15 amino acids. The CDR3 reads CASSLDRGLTDTQYF. The CDR3 region has the DNA TGCGCCAGCAGCTTGGACAGGGGGCTCACAGATACGCAGTATTTT. Looking up the rest from reference TRBV5-1 and TRBJ2-3 gives the full variable domain: KAGVTQTPRYLIKTRGQQVTLSCSPISGHRSVSWYQQTPGQGLQFLFEYFSETQRNKGNFPGRFSGRQFSNSRSEMNVSTLELGDSALYLCASSLDRGLTDTQYFGPGTRLTVL.

V gene TRBV28 combines with J gene TRBJ2-3, with D perhaps TRBD2 (6 bases). This CDR3 comprises 15 residues. Per the germline V gene, CDR1 is MDHEN and CDR2 is SYDVKM. V lost 3 bases and J 7 bases, leaving 17 bases between the germline ends. CDR3 coding DNA: TGTGCCAGCAGTTTTCTATCGGGAGTCGATTATACGCAGTATTTT. It specifies CASSFLSGVDYTQYF.

V gene TRBV2 combines with J gene TRBJ2-3; D not resolved. Germline CDR1 SNHLY, CDR2 FYNNEI. Trimming cost V 4 bases and J 5 bases, with 4 bases left between them. There are 11 residues in the CDR3. The CDR3 protein is CASSVQDTQYF. Written as DNA, the CDR3 is TGTGCCAGCAGTGTTCAAGATACGCAGTATTTT.

CDR3 coding DNA: TGTGCCAGCAGCCGACAGGGTCGCCCCTACGAGCAGTACTTC. This translates into CASSRQGRPYEQYF. V usage is TRBV7-9 and J usage is TRBJ2-7, with 7 bases aligning to TRBD1. V shed 5 bases and J 2 bases; nucleotides not matched to a gene: 6. This CDR3 has 14 residues. Germline loops: CDR1 SEHNR, CDR2 FQNEAQ (reference sequence).

The chain combines TRBV27 with TRBJ1-6; 12 bases agree with TRBD1. After removal of 6 bases from V and 9 bases from J, the junction contained 12 bases not matched to a gene. This CDR3 spans 17 amino acids. From germline, CDR1 is MNHEY and CDR2 SMNVEV (reference sequence). CDR3 nucleotides: TGTGCCAGCAGGGGACCGGGACAGGGGGCTTGGCTTTCACCCCTCCACTTT. This codes for CASRGPGQGAWLSPLHF.

The chain combines TRBV9 with TRBJ2-3, with D uncertain. The CDR3 extends over 12 amino acids. The ends were cut back, 3 bases at V and 5 bases at J, with 7 bases in the middle. The germline V gene has CDR1 SGDLS and CDR2 YYNGEE. The CDR3 region is CASSGPGDTQYF. Written as DNA, the CDR3 is TGTGCCAGCAGCGGACCCGGAGATACGCAGTATTTT.

The rearrangement links TRBV7-9 to TRBJ1-6; D is perhaps TRBD1 (5 bases). Germline V lookup: CDR1 SEHNR, CDR2 FQNEAQ (reference sequence). The CDR3 spans 14 residues. V lost 1 base, J lost 10 bases, and 11 bases lay in between. CDR3 coding DNA: TGTGCCAGCAGCTTAGTAGGGGAAGGGTCACCCCTCCACTTT. This codes for CASSLVGEGSPLHF. The full variable domain, with the rest looked up from reference TRBV7-9 and TRBJ1-6, is DTGVSQNPRHKITKRGQNVTFRCDPISEHNRLYWYRQTLGQGPEFLTYFQNEAQLEKSRLLSDRFSAERPKGSFSTLEIQRTEQGDSAMYLCASSLVGEGSPLHFGNGTRLTVT.

The chain recombines TRBV19 with TRBJ1-5; D unclear. Per the germline V gene, CDR1 is LNHDA and CDR2 is SQIVND (reference sequence). The CDR3 covers 14 residues. V was cut by 7 bases and J by 9 bases, with 19 bases left in between. Here the CDR3 reads CASKAETAPRPQHF. The CDR3 nucleotides read TGTGCCAGTAAGGCGGAGACGGCCCCCCGGCCCCAGCATTTT.

The chain uses TRBV19 and TRBJ1-5, with a weak D call TRBD1 (5 bases). CDR1 is LNHDA, CDR2 SQIVND, per germline (reference sequence). Trimming shortened V by 1 base and J by 11 bases, and 9 bases separated the two germline ends. The CDR3 extends over 12 amino acids. CDR3 in amino acids: CASSIGGGSQHF. CDR3 nucleotides: TGTGCCAGTAGTATAGGTGGGGGGTCCCAGCATTTT.

The rearrangement uses TRBV5-1 and TRBJ2-6, with D unclear. This CDR3 has 14 amino acids. The germline CDR1 and CDR2 sequences are SGHRS and YFSETQ. V gave up 3 bases and J gave up 1 base, with 5 bases separating them. The chain's CDR3 is CASSYTSGANVLTF. DNA for the CDR3: TGCGCCAGCAGCTACACTTCTGGGGCCAACGTCCTGACTTTC.

Only one count was recorded for this clone. The chain employs TRBV7-9 and TRBJ1-4, with a tentative D call TRBD1 (6 bases). CDR3 length: 14 amino acids. CDR1 is SEHNR, CDR2 FQNEAQ, per germline (reference sequence). Trimming took 5 bases from V and 5 from J, leaving 12 bases between them. The CDR3 loop reads CASSTGGQNEKLFF. As DNA, the CDR3 is TGTGCCAGCAGCACGGGGGGGCAGAATGAAAAACTGTTTTTT.

This chain joins TRBV5-3 and TRBJ1-4; TRBD1 is a possible D gene (5 bases). TRBV5-3 is placed among ORFs of uncertain function. Deletions cut 5 bases from V and 3 bases from J, with 14 bases between. The CDR3 extends over 15 amino acids. The DNA for the CDR3 is TGTGCCAGAAGTTACCCCCGGACATCTAATGAAAAACTGTTTTTT. Its translation: CARSYPRTSNEKLFF.

The rearrangement links TRBV5-1 to TRBJ2-1, with TRBD2 matching 8 bases. The CDR3 loop spans 15 amino acids. Looked up from germline, CDR1 is SGHRS and CDR2 is YFSETQ. The V and J ends lost 0 bases and 5 bases, in that order; junction bases with no gene match: 4. CDR3 amino acids: CASSLGSGKNNEQFF. DNA of the CDR3: TGCGCCAGCAGCTTGGGTAGCGGGAAGAACAATGAGCAGTTCTTC.

Turning to this clone: Different DNA sequences within this sample yield the same CDR3. The chain links TRBV21-1 to TRBJ1-5. TRBV21-1 is described as a pseudogene. This CDR3 comprises 12 residues. The CDR3 DNA reads TGTGCTAGGGGGAGGGGGGAGCAGCCCCAGCATTTT. This encodes CARGRGEQPQHF.

This chain uses TRBV28 with TRBJ2-2; perhaps TRBD2 as D (6 bases). V shed 6 bases and J shed 1 base, with 18 bases lying between them. This CDR3 comprises 17 residues. Germline assignment: CDR1 MDHEN and CDR2 SYDVKM. CDR3 in DNA: TGTGCCAGCAGCCCATTACGGGAGTCGATGAACACCGGGGAGCTGTTTTTT. Amino acids: CASSPLRESMNTGELFF. The complete variable domain, with remaining parts taken from reference TRBV28 and TRBJ2-2, reads DVKVTQSSRYLVKRTGEKVFLECVQDMDHENMFWYRQDPGLGLRLIYFSYDVKMKEKGDIPEGYSVSREKKERFSLILESASTNQTSMYLCASSPLRESMNTGELFFGEGSRLTVL.

This chain uses TRBV2 with TRBJ1-6, with 8 bases lining up with TRBD1. CDR1 is SNHLY and CDR2 is FYNNEI in the germline V gene. Trimming took 8 bases from V and 1 from J; bases not matched to a gene: 4. This CDR3 spans 15 amino acids. The DNA of the CDR3 is TGTGCCAGCTCCCGGACAGGGTCCTATAATTCACCCCTCCACTTT. Translation gives CASSRTGSYNSPLHF.

This chain links TRBV6-5 with TRBJ1-5; D gene unclear. Germline V gives CDR1 MNHEY, CDR2 SVGAGI. V was clipped by 4 bases and J by 10 bases, with 14 bases between them. The CDR3 contains 13 residues. DNA for the CDR3: TGTGCCAGCAGTTCGCGCGCCGGGGAACCCCAGCATTTT. Protein sequence: CASSSRAGEPQHF.

V and J are TRBV19 and TRBJ2-2; either TRBD1 or TRBD2 may supply D (5 bases each). CDR1 LNHDA and CDR2 SQIVND come from the germline V gene (reference sequence). The CDR3 totals 14 residues. The V gene lost 9 bases and the J gene lost 4 bases, with 15 bases spanning the gap. CDR3 residues: CASPGRRATGELFF. Written as DNA, the CDR3 is TGTGCCAGCCCGGGACGGCGAGCCACCGGGGAGCTGTTTTTT.